Listed below are T cell receptor beta chains from one sample, sequenced in a study of cytomegalovirus exposure and HLA in healthy donors. Sequenced by immunoSEQ multiplex PCR; TCRdb stores in-frame clones only, minus some. The sample holds approximately 100,000 clones, 70% to 85% seen once. Source material: PBMCs. The receptors originated from a woman aged 40 to 50 in good health and CMV-seronegative. Each CDR3 is given with its conserved first and last residue. The D gene is left open where the match is weak. Expanded clones get a size class; other rows say once, few or many, or leave the size out.

CDR3 length: 15
V gene: TRBV7-8
D gene: TRBD1
clone size: NA
J gene: TRBJ2-1
CDR3 DNA: TGTGCCAGCAGCTCTCGAACAGGGGACTACAATGAGCAGTTCTTC
CDR3 protein: CASSSRTGDYNEQFF

CDR3 length: 13
V gene: TRBV15
D gene: NA
clone size: NA
J gene: TRBJ2-7
CDR3 DNA: TGTGCCACCAGCGACGGGATCTCCTACGAGCAGTACTTC
CDR3 protein: CATSDGISYEQYF

CDR3 length: 20
V gene: TRBV15
D gene: TRBD1
clone size: once
J gene: TRBJ1-4
CDR3 DNA: TGTGCCACCAGCAGAGATCGGACAGGCCAAGGTTTGCTTGGTAATGAAAAACTGTTTTTT
CDR3 protein: CATSRDRTGQGLLGNEKLFF

CDR3 length: 14
V gene: TRBV7-9
D gene: TRBD1
clone size: NA
J gene: TRBJ2-7
CDR3 DNA: TGTGCCAGCAGCTCCGACAGGGTAAGGGACGAGCAGTACTTC
CDR3 protein: CASSSDRVRDEQYF

CDR3 length: 15
V gene: TRBV4-2
D gene: NA
clone size: NA
J gene: TRBJ2-2
CDR3 DNA: TGTGCCAGCAGCCAAGACCCCAGGGGTGTGGGGGAGCTGTTTTTT
CDR3 protein: CASSQDPRGVGELFF

CDR3 length: 13
V gene: TRBV28
D gene: NA
clone size: NA
J gene: TRBJ2-7
CDR3 DNA: TGTGCCAGCAGTAAGACGACAACGTACGAGCAGTACTTC
CDR3 protein: CASSKTTTYEQYF

CDR3 length: 16
V gene: TRBV5-4
D gene: NA
clone size: NA
J gene: TRBJ2-3
CDR3 DNA: TGTGCCAGCAGCTTTATTGCACTTCGCGGCACAGATACGCAGTATTTT
CDR3 protein: CASSFIALRGTDTQYF

CDR3 length: 15
V gene: TRBV7-2
D gene: TRBD1
clone size: NA
J gene: TRBJ1-1
CDR3 DNA: TGTGCCAGCAGCTTATCAGCACAGGGGATAAATGAAGCTTTCTTT
CDR3 protein: CASSLSAQGINEAFF

CDR3 length: 16
V gene: TRBV4-2
D gene: TRBD1
clone size: NA
J gene: TRBJ1-1
CDR3 DNA: TGTGCCAGCAGCCATTCGGACAGGGAGGTTTTTACTGAAGCTTTCTTT
CDR3 protein: CASSHSDREVFTEAFF

CDR3 length: 14
V gene: TRBV28
D gene: NA
clone size: NA
J gene: TRBJ2-5
CDR3 DNA: TGTGCCAGCAGGAAAACAGGGCAGGAAGGGACCCAGTACTTC
CDR3 protein: CASRKTGQEGTQYF

CDR3 length: 15
V gene: TRBV15
D gene: NA
clone size: NA
J gene: TRBJ2-5
CDR3 DNA: TGTGCCACCAGCAGAAATCAGGGGTTAGTAGAGACCCAGTACTTC
CDR3 protein: CATSRNQGLVETQYF

CDR3 length: 15
V gene: TRBV25-1
D gene: TRBD1
clone size: NA
J gene: TRBJ2-3
CDR3 DNA: TGTGCCAGCAGCCCAAAACAGGGGCGAGGAGATACGCAGTATTTT
CDR3 protein: CASSPKQGRGDTQYF

CDR3 length: 16
V gene: TRBV5-1
D gene: TRBD2
clone size: few
J gene: TRBJ2-2
CDR3 DNA: TGCGCCAGCAGCTCGGGAGGGACTAGCTACACCGGGGAGCTGTTTTTT
CDR3 protein: CASSSGGTSYTGELFF

CDR3 length: 14
V gene: TRBV7-2
D gene: NA
clone size: NA
J gene: TRBJ1-3
CDR3 DNA: TGTGCCAGCAGCCCTCGGGTCTCTGGAAACACCATATATTTT
CDR3 protein: CASSPRVSGNTIYF

CDR3 length: 16
V gene: TRBV18
D gene: TRBD2
clone size: NA
J gene: TRBJ2-1
CDR3 DNA: TGTGCCAGCTCACCGGAGACTAGCGGGAGGGCCGATGAGCAGTTCTTC
CDR3 protein: CASSPETSGRADEQFF

CDR3 length: 12
V gene: TRBV5-6
D gene: NA
clone size: NA
J gene: TRBJ2-5
CDR3 DNA: TGTGCCAGCAGCTTGGCCGAGGAGACCCAGTACTTC
CDR3 protein: CASSLAEETQYF

CDR3 length: 13
V gene: TRBV19
D gene: TRBD1
clone size: NA
J gene: TRBJ1-5
CDR3 DNA: TGTGCCAGTAGGGGACAGGGCCATCAGCCCCAGCATTTT
CDR3 protein: CASRGQGHQPQHF

CDR3 length: 13
V gene: TRBV28
D gene: TRBD1
clone size: NA
J gene: TRBJ1-2
CDR3 DNA: TGTGCCAGCAGGGGGACAGGGGGCAATGGCTACACCTTC
CDR3 protein: CASRGTGGNGYTF

CDR3 length: 14
V gene: TRBV10-2
D gene: TRBD1
clone size: once
J gene: TRBJ1-1
CDR3 DNA: TGCGCCACCCGACCGACAGGGTGGGACACTGAAGCTTTCTTT
CDR3 protein: CATRPTGWDTEAFF

CDR3 length: 11
V gene: TRBV28
D gene: NA
clone size: NA
J gene: TRBJ2-7
CDR3 DNA: TGTGCCAGCAGTAAAGTACGGGAGCAGTACTTC
CDR3 protein: CASSKVREQYF

CDR3 length: 14
V gene: TRBV28
D gene: NA
clone size: NA
J gene: TRBJ1-2
CDR3 DNA: TGTGCCAGCAGTTTCAGGGAAATTTTCTATGGCTACACCTTC
CDR3 protein: CASSFREIFYGYTF

CDR3 length: 16
V gene: TRBV27
D gene: TRBD1
clone size: NA
J gene: TRBJ1-5
CDR3 DNA: TGTGCCAGCAGTCCCTCAGACAGGGGGGACAATCAGCCCCAGCATTTT
CDR3 protein: CASSPSDRGDNQPQHF

CDR3 length: 11
V gene: TRBV20-1
D gene: NA
clone size: NA
J gene: TRBJ2-1
CDR3 DNA: TGCAGTGCTAGAGAATCCTCCGAGCAGTTCTTC
CDR3 protein: CSARESSEQFF

CDR3 length: 14
V gene: TRBV29-1
D gene: NA
clone size: NA
J gene: TRBJ2-5
CDR3 DNA: TGCAGCGTCGTAATCGGACAGCTCCAAGAGACCCAGTACTTC
CDR3 protein: CSVVIGQLQETQYF

CDR3 length: 17
V gene: TRBV5-5
D gene: TRBD2
clone size: NA
J gene: TRBJ2-2
CDR3 DNA: TGTGCCAGCAGCATCGGACTAGCGGAGGGGAACACCGGGGAGCTGTTTTTT
CDR3 protein: CASSIGLAEGNTGELFF

CDR3 length: 15
V gene: TRBV9
D gene: TRBD1
clone size: NA
J gene: TRBJ1-1
CDR3 DNA: TGTGCCAGCAGCAGGGACAGGGTCCCCAACACTGAAGCTTTCTTT
CDR3 protein: CASSRDRVPNTEAFF

CDR3 length: 15
V gene: TRBV5-1
D gene: NA
clone size: once
J gene: TRBJ1-5
CDR3 DNA: TGCGCCAGCAGCTTGGATGGGCCGGCCAATCAGCCCCAGCATTTT
CDR3 protein: CASSLDGPANQPQHF

CDR3 length: 16
V gene: TRBV18
D gene: NA
clone size: NA
J gene: TRBJ2-2
CDR3 DNA: TGTGCCAGCTCACCTAACGGACTTGCGAACACCGGGGAGCTGTTTTTT
CDR3 protein: CASSPNGLANTGELFF

CDR3 length: 16
V gene: TRBV10-3
D gene: NA
clone size: NA
J gene: TRBJ1-4
CDR3 DNA: TGTGCCATCAGTGGGGGTAGGGAGCAACTAACTGAAAAACTGTTTTTT
CDR3 protein: CAISGGREQLTEKLFF

CDR3 length: 13
V gene: TRBV7-8
D gene: NA
clone size: NA
J gene: TRBJ1-2
CDR3 DNA: TGTGCCACCTCCGCTTCCGTTGGGGAGGGCTACACCTTC
CDR3 protein: CATSASVGEGYTF

CDR3 length: 16
V gene: TRBV7-2
D gene: TRBD1
clone size: NA
J gene: TRBJ2-6
CDR3 DNA: TGTGCCAGCAGTCAGGACAGGGCGGCTGGGGCCAACGTCCTGACTTTC
CDR3 protein: CASSQDRAAGANVLTF

CDR3 length: 11
V gene: TRBV2
D gene: NA
clone size: NA
J gene: TRBJ1-1
CDR3 DNA: TGTGCCAGCAAGGAGCTCACTGAAGCTTTCTTT
CDR3 protein: CASKELTEAFF

CDR3 length: 15
V gene: TRBV6-1
D gene: NA
clone size: once
J gene: TRBJ2-3
CDR3 DNA: TGTGCCAGCAGTGAAGTCCCCCGTTCCACAGATACGCAGTATTTT
CDR3 protein: CASSEVPRSTDTQYF

CDR3 length: 15
V gene: TRBV6-5
D gene: NA
clone size: NA
J gene: TRBJ1-1
CDR3 DNA: TGTGCCAGCAGGCCCCACACCGAAATGAACACTGAAGCTTTCTTT
CDR3 protein: CASRPHTEMNTEAFF

CDR3 length: 16
V gene: TRBV25-1
D gene: NA
clone size: NA
J gene: TRBJ1-1
CDR3 DNA: TGTGCCAGCAGTGAATACGCTGGTTATGAGGGCACTGAAGCTTTCTTT
CDR3 protein: CASSEYAGYEGTEAFF

CDR3 length: 20
V gene: TRBV27
D gene: TRBD2
clone size: NA
J gene: TRBJ2-3
CDR3 DNA: TGTGCCAGCAGAACAAGGAGCGGGAGGGCTCACACCCTAATCCCGGATACGCAGTATTTT
CDR3 protein: CASRTRSGRAHTLIPDTQYF

CDR3 length: 15
V gene: TRBV4-3
D gene: NA
clone size: NA
J gene: TRBJ1-1
CDR3 DNA: TGCGCCAGCAGCCAAGATCAAGAGGCGGATACTGAAGCTTTCTTT
CDR3 protein: CASSQDQEADTEAFF

CDR3 length: 15
V gene: TRBV28
D gene: TRBD1
clone size: NA
J gene: TRBJ1-2
CDR3 DNA: TGTGCCAGCAGTTCATGGACAGGGGGCGGCTATGGCTACACCTTC
CDR3 protein: CASSSWTGGGYGYTF

CDR3 length: 15
V gene: TRBV7-8
D gene: TRBD2
clone size: once
J gene: TRBJ2-3
CDR3 DNA: TGTGCCAGCAGCTCCGCCAGCGGGATGGTAGATACGCAGTATTTT
CDR3 protein: CASSSASGMVDTQYF

CDR3 length: 14
V gene: TRBV2
D gene: TRBD2
clone size: once
J gene: TRBJ2-4
CDR3 DNA: TGTGCCAGCATAGAGGGACTAGGCAAAAACATTCAGTACTTC
CDR3 protein: CASIEGLGKNIQYF

CDR3 length: 18
V gene: TRBV7-9
D gene: NA
clone size: NA
J gene: TRBJ1-6
CDR3 DNA: TGTTCCAGCAGCTTAGTTCGGGTTTCAAGCTCCTATAATTCACCCCTCCACTTT
CDR3 protein: CSSSLVRVSSSYNSPLHF

CDR3 length: 15
V gene: TRBV5-6
D gene: TRBD1
clone size: NA
J gene: TRBJ2-7
CDR3 DNA: TGTGCCAGCAGCCCGGCGACAGGGGGCGATTACGAGCAGTACTTC
CDR3 protein: CASSPATGGDYEQYF

CDR3 length: 13
V gene: TRBV28
D gene: TRBD1
clone size: NA
J gene: TRBJ1-2
CDR3 DNA: TGTGCCAGCAGTTCTCCGGACAGGGGAGGCTACACCTTC
CDR3 protein: CASSSPDRGGYTF

CDR3 length: 13
V gene: TRBV6-5
D gene: NA
clone size: NA
J gene: TRBJ1-1
CDR3 DNA: TGTGCCAGCAGCAATTCGCGGGGCACTGAAGCTTTCTTT
CDR3 protein: CASSNSRGTEAFF

CDR3 length: 15
V gene: TRBV4-2
D gene: TRBD1
clone size: NA
J gene: TRBJ2-2
CDR3 DNA: TGTGCCAGCAGCTTGGACAGGGCGAACACCGGGGAGCTGTTTTTT
CDR3 protein: CASSLDRANTGELFF

CDR3 length: 16
V gene: TRBV5-1
D gene: NA
clone size: few
J gene: TRBJ1-2
CDR3 DNA: TGCGCCAGCAGCTTGGAGTCGGGGGAGGGAGTCGAGGGCTACACCTTC
CDR3 protein: CASSLESGEGVEGYTF

CDR3 length: 15
V gene: TRBV10-1
D gene: TRBD2
clone size: NA
J gene: TRBJ2-2
CDR3 DNA: TGCGCCAGCAGTCCGGGACTAGCGCGCACCGGGGAGCTGTTTTTT
CDR3 protein: CASSPGLARTGELFF

CDR3 length: 12
V gene: TRBV5-1
D gene: NA
clone size: NA
J gene: TRBJ2-2
CDR3 DNA: TGCGCCAGCACCCTGAACACCGGGGAGCTGTTTTTT
CDR3 protein: CASTLNTGELFF

CDR3 length: 11
V gene: TRBV7-9
D gene: NA
clone size: NA
J gene: TRBJ2-7
CDR3 DNA: TGTGCCAGCGGGGAGACCTACGAGCAGTACTTC
CDR3 protein: CASGETYEQYF

CDR3 length: 13
V gene: TRBV6-1
D gene: NA
clone size: NA
J gene: TRBJ2-1
CDR3 DNA: TGTGCCAGCAGTGCCCCGGTGAGGAGGGAGCAGTTCTTC
CDR3 protein: CASSAPVRREQFF

CDR3 length: 15
V gene: TRBV6-5
D gene: TRBD2
clone size: NA
J gene: TRBJ2-2
CDR3 DNA: TGTGCCAGCAGTTACGTAGCGGGCGGGACCGGGGAGCTGTTTTTT
CDR3 protein: CASSYVAGGTGELFF

CDR3 length: 15
V gene: TRBV6-5
D gene: NA
clone size: NA
J gene: TRBJ2-1
CDR3 DNA: TGTGCCAGCAGTTCCCCCCGGCAGTCGAGCCCGAGGGAGTTCTTC
CDR3 protein: CASSSPRQSSPREFF

CDR3 length: 15
V gene: TRBV5-4
D gene: TRBD1
clone size: NA
J gene: TRBJ1-4
CDR3 DNA: TGTGCCAGCAGCTTGCAGACAGGGGGGAGCGAAAAACTGTTTTTT
CDR3 protein: CASSLQTGGSEKLFF

CDR3 length: 18
V gene: TRBV2
D gene: TRBD2
clone size: NA
J gene: TRBJ2-5
CDR3 DNA: TGTGCCAGCAGTGAAGGGATGGTAGCGGGGGGCCAAGTGGAGACCCAGTACTTC
CDR3 protein: CASSEGMVAGGQVETQYF

CDR3 length: 16
V gene: TRBV5-6
D gene: TRBD1
clone size: NA
J gene: TRBJ2-1
CDR3 DNA: TGTGCCAGCAGCTTGGGGACAGGGGGCTCGTACGGTGAGCAGTTCTTC
CDR3 protein: CASSLGTGGSYGEQFF

CDR3 length: 15
V gene: TRBV25-1
D gene: TRBD1
clone size: NA
J gene: TRBJ1-3
CDR3 DNA: TGTGCCAGCAGTGGGGGACAGTTCTCTGGAAACACCATATATTTT
CDR3 protein: CASSGGQFSGNTIYF

CDR3 length: 15
V gene: TRBV5-4
D gene: TRBD1
clone size: NA
J gene: TRBJ2-3
CDR3 DNA: TGTGCCAGCAGCTTGTGGGGACAGGGACCAGATACGCAGTATTTT
CDR3 protein: CASSLWGQGPDTQYF

CDR3 length: 16
V gene: TRBV9
D gene: TRBD1
clone size: once
J gene: TRBJ2-3
CDR3 DNA: TGTGCCAGCAGCGTAAATCCCCAGGGGGGCACAGATACGCAGTATTTT
CDR3 protein: CASSVNPQGGTDTQYF

CDR3 length: 15
V gene: TRBV6-5
D gene: TRBD1
clone size: NA
J gene: TRBJ2-2
CDR3 DNA: TGTGCCAGCAGTCGTACAGGGGTAGCCACCGGGGAGCTGTTTTTT
CDR3 protein: CASSRTGVATGELFF